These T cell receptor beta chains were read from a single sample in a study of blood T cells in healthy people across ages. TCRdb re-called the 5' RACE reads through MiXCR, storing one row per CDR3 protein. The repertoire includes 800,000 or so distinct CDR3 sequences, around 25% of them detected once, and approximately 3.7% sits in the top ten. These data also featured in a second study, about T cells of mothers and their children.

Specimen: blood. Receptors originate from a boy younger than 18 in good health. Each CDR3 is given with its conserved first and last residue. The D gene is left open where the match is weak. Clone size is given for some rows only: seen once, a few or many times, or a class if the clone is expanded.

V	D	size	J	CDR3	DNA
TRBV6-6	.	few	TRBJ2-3	CASSYGGTRDTQYF	TGTGCCAGCAGTTACGGGGGGACCCGGGATACGCAGTATTTT
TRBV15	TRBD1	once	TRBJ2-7	CATSNGQGYEQYF	TGTGCCACCAGCAACGGACAGGGCTACGAGCAGTACTTC
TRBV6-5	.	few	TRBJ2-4	CASSKTDSKNIQYF	TGTGCCAGCAGCAAGACCGATTCCAAAAACATTCAGTACTTC
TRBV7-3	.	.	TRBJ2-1	CASSLITGRDSYNEQFF	TGTGCCAGCAGCTTAATCACGGGGCGGGACTCCTACAATGAGCAGTTCTTC
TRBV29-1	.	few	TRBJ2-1	CRVSGPYNEQFF	TGCAGGGTATCAGGGCCCTACAATGAGCAGTTCTTC
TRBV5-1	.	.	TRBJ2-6	CASSLGQAISGANVLTF	TGCGCCAGCAGCTTGGGGCAGGCGATCTCTGGGGCCAACGTCCTGACTTTC
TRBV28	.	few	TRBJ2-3	CASSLRSFDTQYF	TGTGCCAGCAGTCTCAGATCCTTTGATACGCAGTATTTT
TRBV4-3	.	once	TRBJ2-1	CTSSQDTMNEQFF	TGCACCAGCAGCCAAGATACTATGAATGAGCAGTTCTTC
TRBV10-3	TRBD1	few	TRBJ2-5	CAISEPHRGQEGLEETQYF	TGTGCCATCAGCGAACCACACAGGGGGCAGGAAGGCCTAGAAGAGACCCAGTACTTC
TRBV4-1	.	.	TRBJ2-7	CASSQAPGGFTYEQYF	TGCGCCAGCAGCCAAGCCCCCGGGGGCTTCACCTACGAGCAGTACTTC
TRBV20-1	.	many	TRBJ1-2	CSARFYRARGYGYTF	TGCAGTGCTAGGTTCTACAGGGCGAGGGGATATGGCTACACCTTC
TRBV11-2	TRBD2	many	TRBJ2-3	CASRSLAGRTDTQYF	TGTGCCAGCAGATCCTTAGCGGGAAGAACAGATACGCAGTATTTT
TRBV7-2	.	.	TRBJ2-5	CASSFQWDSGRETQYF	TGTGCCAGCAGCTTTCAGTGGGACAGTGGGAGGGAGACCCAGTACTTC
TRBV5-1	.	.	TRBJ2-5	CASSLEGGQQETQYF	TGCGCCAGCAGCTTGGAGGGGGGGCAACAAGAGACCCAGTACTTC
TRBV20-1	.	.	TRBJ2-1	CSARDMGKPYNEQFF	TGCAGTGCTAGAGATATGGGGAAGCCCTACAATGAGCAGTTCTTC
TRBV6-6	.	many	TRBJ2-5	CASSYSTGAGQETQYF	TGTGCCAGCAGTTACTCGACGGGGGCCGGACAAGAGACCCAGTACTTC
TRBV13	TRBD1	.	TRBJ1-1	CASSLWQGENTEAFF	TGTGCCAGCAGCTTATGGCAGGGGGAGAACACTGAAGCTTTCTTT
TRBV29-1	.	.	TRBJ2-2	CSATAPDTGELFF	TGCAGCGCAACAGCTCCGGACACCGGGGAGCTGTTTTTT
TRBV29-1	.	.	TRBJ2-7	CSGREGQGYDQYF	TGCAGCGGACGCGAGGGTCAGGGCTACGATCAGTACTTC
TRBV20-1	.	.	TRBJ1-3	CSARGTTGNTIYF	TGCAGTGCTAGGGGGACGACTGGAAACACCATATATTTT
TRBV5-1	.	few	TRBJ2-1	CASSLLIDDEQFF	TGCGCCAGCAGCTTGTTGATCGACGATGAGCAGTTCTTC
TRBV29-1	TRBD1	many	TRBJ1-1	CSVHGTGTGTGAFF	TGCAGCGTTCACGGTACCGGGACAGGGACAGGAGCTTTCTTT
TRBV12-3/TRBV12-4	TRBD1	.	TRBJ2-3	CASSPPRDRGPDTQYF	TGTGCCAGCAGTCCCCCCCGGGACAGGGGCCCAGATACGCAGTATTTT
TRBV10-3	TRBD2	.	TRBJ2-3	CAISGGGYTDTQYF	TGTGCCATCAGCGGCGGGGGGTACACAGATACGCAGTATTTT
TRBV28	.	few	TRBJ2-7	CASSPSGAGGFYEQYF	TGTGCCAGCAGTCCCAGCGGGGCAGGGGGTTTCTACGAGCAGTACTTC
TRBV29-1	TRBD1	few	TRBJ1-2	CSAPGQGNYGYTF	TGCAGCGCTCCGGGACAGGGCAATTATGGCTACACCTTC
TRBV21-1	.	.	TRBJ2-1	CASGKGGALKSPYYNEQFF	TGTGCCAGCGGCAAAGGGGGAGCACTCAAGAGCCCCTACTACAATGAGCAGTTCTTC
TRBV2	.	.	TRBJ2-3	CASSPLPYADTQYF	TGTGCCAGCAGCCCCCTGCCGTATGCAGATACGCAGTATTTT
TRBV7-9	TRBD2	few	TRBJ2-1	CASSLVPPGLADNEQFF	TGTGCCAGCAGCTTAGTACCTCCGGGACTAGCAGACAATGAGCAGTTCTTC
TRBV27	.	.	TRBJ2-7	CASSFLYSSYEQYF	TGTGCCAGCAGTTTCCTATACTCCTCCTACGAGCAGTACTTC
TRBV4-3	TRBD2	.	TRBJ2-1	CASSQGGGLDGREQFF	TGCGCCAGCAGCCAAGGGGGGGGACTAGACGGACGCGAGCAGTTCTTC
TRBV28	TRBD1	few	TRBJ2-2	CASSLKGTVNTGELFF	TGTGCCAGCAGTTTGAAGGGGACAGTGAACACCGGGGAGCTGTTTTTT
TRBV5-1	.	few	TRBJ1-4	CASSLGEVAEKLFF	TGCGCCAGCAGCTTGGGTGAGGTGGCTGAAAAACTGTTTTTT
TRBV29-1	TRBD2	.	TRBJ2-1	CSVWGLAALSSYNEQFF	TGCAGCGTATGGGGTCTAGCGGCGCTCAGCTCCTACAATGAGCAGTTCTTC
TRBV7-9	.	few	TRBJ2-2	CASSFSLSHTGELFF	TGTGCCAGCAGCTTTTCTCTATCCCACACCGGGGAGCTGTTTTTT
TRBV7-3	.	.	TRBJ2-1	CASSPIPDDEQFF	TGTGCCAGCAGCCCGATCCCCGACGATGAGCAGTTCTTC